Presented here are 17 T cell receptor beta chains from one specimen sequenced in a study of T cells in Graves' hyperthyroidism and ophthalmopathy. The TCR beta CDR3 regions underwent amplification using RNA transcripts as the source. The HTBI set primed first-round TCR CDR3 RT-PCR. From the multiplex PCR reads, TCRdb called clonotypes with MiXCR, one entry per CDR3 protein. The sample consists of hundreds of thousands of distinct CDR3 sequences, about 15% of them appearing once. Sequencing was done on a sample of blood. These receptors originate from a woman aged 25 to 39 with Graves' hyperthyroidism.

This clonotype was seen at least ten times. The chain is built from TRBV5-6 and TRBJ2-3; 8 bases are shared with TRBD1. Germline CDR1 reads SGHDT; CDR2 reads YYEEEE. CDR3 size: 16 residues. The V segment lost 0 bases and the J segment 6 bases; nucleotides outside the gene matches: 9. The DNA of the CDR3 is TGTGCCAGCAGCTTGGGAACGGGACAGGTTTGGGATACGCAGTATTTT. Its protein product is CASSLGTGQVWDTQYF.

This clonotype was seen at least ten times. CDR3 nucleotides: TGCGCCAGCAAGGACAGGGGGCTATCTAGCACAGATACGCAGTATTTT. It translates to CASKDRGLSSTDTQYF. V is TRBV5-1 and J is TRBJ2-3; 11 nucleotides match TRBD1. Germline CDR1 reads SGHRS; CDR2 reads YFSETQ. V trimming: 6 bases; J trimming: 0 bases; junction bases outside the gene matches: 6. The CDR3 covers 16 residues.

V gene TRBV20-1 combines with J gene TRBJ1-1, with 7 nucleotides matching TRBD1. Germline V gene sequence: CDR1 DFQATT, CDR2 SNEGSKA (reference sequence). V lost 6 bases, J lost 1 base, and 5 bases stayed unmatched. The CDR3 extends over 13 amino acids. The CDR3 region is CSAQTGTNTEAFF. The CDR3, as DNA: TGCAGTGCACAGACAGGGACGAACACTGAAGCTTTCTTT.

V is TRBV27 and J is TRBJ2-3; TRBD2 agrees at 8 bases. This CDR3 is 16 amino acids long. CDR1 and CDR2 from the germline V gene are MNHEY and SMNVEV (reference sequence). Trimming removed 0 bases from V and 0 bases from J; junction bases left unmatched: 2. The CDR3 nucleotides read TGTGCCAGCAGTTTATCGCCTAGCGGGAGCACAGATACGCAGTATTTT. Its protein is CASSLSPSGSTDTQYF.

This clonotype appeared many times. The rearrangement joins TRBV20-1 to TRBJ2-5, with D perhaps being TRBD1 or TRBD2 (5 bases each). This CDR3 has 14 residues. The germline V gene has CDR1 DFQATT and CDR2 SNEGSKA (reference sequence). V was shortened by 4 bases and J by 5 bases, with 17 bases between the two germline ends. The CDR3 nucleotides are TGCAGTGCTACAGGCAGGGAGAGCAGGGAGACCCAGTACTTC. Protein: CSATGRESRETQYF.

This clonotype has a count of ten or more. The CDR3 region has the DNA TGTGCCAGCAGTTTCTCCGGACAGGGAGAGTCCTACGAGCAGTACTTC. Translating it yields CASSFSGQGESYEQYF. The chain combines TRBV12-3 or TRBV12-4 with TRBJ2-7; TRBD1 aligns across 8 bases. The CDR3 extends over 16 amino acids. Trimming at V came to 3 bases and at J to 1 base, leaving 8 bases not matched to a gene.

This clonotype has only a few counts. The rearrangement joins TRBV28 to TRBJ1-3; D is unresolved. The CDR3 covers 17 residues. Germline CDR1 MDHEN, CDR2 SYDVKM. V lost 4 bases and J 0 bases, leaving 16 bases between the germline ends. The CDR3 spells CASSSLGRFDSGNTIYF. DNA for the CDR3: TGTGCCAGCAGTTCTTTGGGCAGGTTTGACTCTGGAAACACCATATATTTT.

The chain links TRBV6-1 to TRBJ2-3; 8 nucleotides line up with TRBD2. CDR1 is MNHNS, CDR2 SASEGT, per germline. V lost 3 bases and J lost 4; bases outside the gene matches: 9. This CDR3 has 16 amino acids. Here the CDR3 DNA reads TGTGCCAGCAGTGACTACGTAGCGGGACTGGCAGATACGCAGTATTTT. Translated, it gives CASSDYVAGLADTQYF.

This clonotype was detected only a few times. This chain connects TRBV7-8 to TRBJ2-2; 10 nucleotides match TRBD2. There are 16 residues in the CDR3. V trimming: 3 bases; J trimming: 4 bases; junction bases outside the gene matches: 5. CDR1 and CDR2 from the germline V gene are SGHVS and FQNEAQ. The CDR3 region has the DNA TGTGCCAGCAGCTTCGGGCTAGCGGGAGCCACCGGGGAGCTGTTTTTT. It specifies CASSFGLAGATGELFF. Supplemented by reference TRBV7-8 and TRBJ2-2, the full variable domain reads GAGVSQSPRYKVAKRGQDVALRCDPISGHVSLFWYQQALGQGPEFLTYFQNEAQLDKSGLPSDRFFAERPEGSVSTLKIQRTQQEDSAVYLCASSFGLAGATGELFFGEGSRLTVL.

This chain connects TRBV18 to TRBJ2-7; 9 bases map to TRBD2. The CDR3 totals 16 residues. The junction had 8 bases not matched to a gene; V was cut back by 4 bases and J by 1 base. From germline, CDR1 is KGHSH and CDR2 LQKENI. The CDR3 loop is CASSLPSGRSSYEQYF. CDR3 DNA sequence: TGTGCCAGCTCACTCCCGAGCGGGAGGTCTTCCTACGAGCAGTACTTC.

In this sample, this clonotype turned up many times. The chain has TRBV7-8 and TRBJ2-3; 8 bases map to TRBD2. This CDR3 contains 17 residues. Germline CDR1 SGHVS, CDR2 FQNEAQ. Unmatched junction bases numbered 12, after V lost 5 bases and J lost 2 bases. The CDR3 here is CASSNRRERGSTDTQYF. The CDR3 region has the DNA TGTGCCAGCAGCAACAGGCGGGAGCGGGGGTCCACAGATACGCAGTATTTT.

Ten or more counts support this clonotype. The CDR3 DNA reads TGTGCTAGTGGTTTGTCTGTGGGGGCAACGGTTGAAGCTTTCTTT. It encodes CASGLSVGATVEAFF. This chain connects TRBV12-5 to TRBJ1-1; tentative D call: TRBD1 (6 bases). The CDR3 sequence is 15 residues long. Trimming stripped 2 bases from V and 7 bases from J, with 17 bases between. Per the germline V gene, CDR1 is LGHNT and CDR2 is FRNRAP.

Comment on this clonotype: A read error is possible here, since a much larger clone lies one base away. The rearrangement joins TRBV7-2 to TRBJ2-3, with 9 bases aligning to TRBD1. The CDR3 has 15 residues. CDR1 SGHTA and CDR2 FQGNSA come from the germline V gene. The CDR3 protein is CASRRDRATSDTRYF. The CDR3 region has the DNA TGTGCCAGCAGGAGGGACAGGGCGACTTCAGATACGCGGTATTTT.

This clonotype was seen repeatedly, ten times or more. This chain connects TRBV6-1 to TRBJ2-6; D unresolved. Trimming pared 8 bases from V and 0 bases from J, leaving 8 bases between. CDR1 and CDR2 (germline): MNHNS, SASEGT. The CDR3 totals 14 residues. DNA of the CDR3: TGTGCCAGCTTCAGCCGCTCTGGGGCCAACGTCCTGACTTTC. Protein product: CASFSRSGANVLTF.

This clonotype was counted only a few times. The V gene is TRBV19, the J gene TRBJ1-5; D is uncertain. CDR1 LNHDA and CDR2 SQIVND come from the germline V gene (reference sequence). V dropped 6 bases and J dropped 4 bases, with 13 bases sitting between them. CDR3 length: 14 amino acids. The CDR3: CASRRGGRNQPQHF. CDR3 sequence (DNA): TGTGCCAGTAGAAGAGGTGGACGAAATCAGCCCCAGCATTTT.

This clonotype was seen many times. This chain links TRBV28 with TRBJ2-6; D is unclear. CDR3 length: 15 residues. With 5 bases removed from V and 2 bases from J, the gap between germline ends came to 10 bases. Germline CDR1 and CDR2: MDHEN and SYDVKM. The CDR3 reads CASSPRPTGANVLTF. Here the CDR3 DNA reads TGTGCCAGCAGTCCCCGCCCCACTGGGGCCAACGTCCTGACTTTC.

This chain connects TRBV9 to TRBJ2-7; the match to TRBD2 covers 8 bases. There are 16 residues in the CDR3. The ends lost 5 bases at V and 1 base at J; junction bases unmatched: 11. Germline CDR1 SGDLS, CDR2 YYNGEE. CDR3 nucleotide sequence: TGTGCCAGCAGTCCGGTGAGCGGGAGAGGTTCCTACGAGCAGTACTTC. Encoded protein: CASSPVSGRGSYEQYF.